The TCR beta chain described here comes from a study of cytomegalovirus exposure and HLA in healthy donors. Study in general: Some 180 million T cells yielded 117 million unique TCR beta sequences in earlier analysis. In an early release, HLA-typed donors contributed some 88 million unique TCR sequences.

Donors counted as nominally healthy when sampled, yet unrecorded immune exposures were likely. Comment on this clone: Its specificity is unknown.

The CDR3 runs to 17 residues. CDR1 is SGHDT and CDR2 is YYEEEE in the germline V gene. The V and J ends lost 3 bases and 1 base, in that order; junction bases with no gene match: 9. Overall study results and limits: A previous analysis found most TCR beta V segments productive roughly 87% or roughly 30% of the time.

It was with 60 Vbeta and 13 Jbeta primers that the PCR ran. This table comes from immunoSEQ multiplex PCR, and its TCRdb copy is limited to in-frame clones, with some not included. The repertoire includes 120,000 or so clones, about four fifths of them detected once, and approximately 10% sits in the top ten. The TCR was taken from a male donor in good health and CMV-seropositive. This sequence joins TRBV5-6 and TRBJ2-2, with 7 bases that match TRBD1. The specimen sequenced was PBMCs. Here the CDR3 reads CASSSIDRAKNTGELFF. The CDR3 DNA reads TGTGCCAGCAGCTCCATAGACAGGGCAAAGAACACCGGGGAGCTGTTTTTT.